Below, 24 T cell receptor beta chains from the same sample are listed, as sequenced in a study of cytomegalovirus exposure and HLA in healthy donors. PCR amplification relied on 60 Vbeta primers (plus 13 Jbeta primers). The repertoire was sequenced with immunoSEQ multiplex PCR; TCRdb's copy has only in-frame clones and lacks some. The sample includes 30,000 to 35,000 clones. The sequenced sample was PBMCs. These receptor sequences come from a woman aged 40-49 years in good health and CMV-seropositive.

The rearrangement links TRBV4-2 to TRBJ2-2, with D uncertain. The CDR3 runs 14 residues. Per germline, CDR1 LGHNA and CDR2 YNFKEQ. Deletions cut 3 bases from V and 2 bases from J, with 7 bases between. Here the CDR3 reads CASSQQDNTGELFF. DNA for the CDR3: TGTGCCAGCAGCCAGCAGGATAACACCGGGGAGCTGTTTTTT.

This chain joins TRBV30 and TRBJ1-5, with 7 bases matching TRBD1. The CDR3 covers 15 residues. The germline gives CDR1 GTSNPN, CDR2 SVGIG (reference sequence). The trim removed 6 bases at V and 0 bases at J, leaving 8 bases unmatched. The CDR3: CACSTGFNSNQPQHF. CDR3 nucleotides: TGTGCCTGCTCGACAGGGTTTAATAGCAATCAGCCCCAGCATTTT.

The chain couples TRBV29-1 to TRBJ2-5; 7 bases are a match to TRBD2. V shed 5 bases and J 4 bases; nucleotides not matched to a gene: 4. The CDR3 runs to 12 residues. Germline V gives CDR1 SQVTM, CDR2 ANQGSEA. CDR3 sequence reads: CSVFTGGETQYF. CDR3 coding DNA: TGCAGCGTTTTCACGGGGGGAGAGACCCAGTACTTC.

The chain combines TRBV7-2 with TRBJ2-7; no definite D call. The V end lost 5 bases, the J end lost 0 bases, and 5 bases lay between the germline ends. This CDR3 region has 12 residues. From germline, CDR1 is SGHTA and CDR2 FQGNSA. CDR3 nucleotides: TGTGCCAGCAGCACGAGCTCCTACGAGCAGTACTTC. As protein: CASSTSSYEQYF.

The rearrangement joins TRBV29-1 to TRBJ2-7, with D perhaps TRBD2 (6 bases). Trimming took off 7 bases at V and 1 base at J, with 14 bases between the two ends. The CDR3 runs to 13 residues. Per the germline V gene, CDR1 is SQVTM and CDR2 is ANQGSEA. The CDR3 DNA reads as TGCAGCGGGACACTAGCAGATTCCTACGAGCAGTACTTC. Its protein product is CSGTLADSYEQYF.

The chain joins TRBV7-2 to TRBJ1-5; D is uncertain. The CDR3 loop spans 15 amino acids. Germline lookup yields CDR1 SGHTA and CDR2 FQGNSA. With 5 bases removed from V and 2 bases from J, the gap between germline ends came to 13 bases. In DNA form, the CDR3 reads TGTGCCAGCAGCCCCCGGGGAGGCGGCAATCAGCCCCAGCATTTT. This sequence encodes CASSPRGGGNQPQHF.

The V call is TRBV6-1, the J call TRBJ1-1; D is perhaps TRBD1 (6 bases). The CDR3 consists of 15 residues. V lost 5 bases, J lost 2 bases, and 15 bases lay in between. CDR1 and CDR2 from the germline V gene are MNHNS and SASEGT. The CDR3 coding sequence is TGTGCCAGCAGTTGGGCAGGGGCCTTTAACACTGAAGCTTTCTTT. This encodes CASSWAGAFNTEAFF.

The chain is built from TRBV29-1 and TRBJ2-3; TRBD2 aligns across 9 bases. Germline V gene data show CDR1 as SQVTM and CDR2 as ANQGSEA. This CDR3 region has 15 residues. With 6 bases clipped from V and 6 bases from J, the junction kept 13 bases outside the gene matches. Here the CDR3 DNA reads TGCAGCGTCGCTACGACTAGCGGCCACGGGGATACGCAGTATTTT. This translates into CSVATTSGHGDTQYF.

The genes are TRBV30 and TRBJ1-1; 8 bases agree with TRBD1. CDR3 size: 15 residues. With V trimmed by 0 bases and J by 2 bases, 5 bases remained unmatched. CDR1 and CDR2 (germline): GTSNPN, SVGIG (reference sequence). CDR3 sequence reads: CAWSVGQGTNTEAFF. Written as DNA, the CDR3 is TGTGCCTGGAGTGTAGGACAGGGAACCAACACTGAAGCTTTCTTT.

CDR3 sequence reads: CACSPGNTIYF. DNA of the CDR3: TGTGCCTGCTCCCCCGGAAACACCATATATTTT. V and J are TRBV30 and TRBJ1-3; D not certain. Germline-derived CDR1 and CDR2 are GTSNPN and SVGIG (reference sequence). This CDR3 spans 11 amino acids. V shed 6 bases and J shed 4 bases, with 7 bases lying between them.

This rearrangement joins TRBV30 to TRBJ1-5; a weak D match, TRBD1 (5 bases). The germline gives CDR1 GTSNPN, CDR2 SVGIG (reference sequence). With 5 bases removed from V and 7 bases from J, the gap between germline ends came to 18 bases. CDR3 length: 14 amino acids. This CDR3 is CAWGGVGSRQPQHF. The CDR3 nucleotides are TGTGCCTGGGGAGGGGTCGGTAGCAGGCAGCCCCAGCATTTT.

The chain is built from TRBV30 and TRBJ1-2, with D perhaps matching TRBD1 (5 bases). This CDR3 contains 14 residues. Germline values: CDR1 GTSNPN, CDR2 SVGIG (reference sequence). The germline V and J ends were trimmed by 0 bases and 5 bases, with 13 bases remaining between them. In nucleotides, the CDR3 is TGTGCCTGGAGTGTATCGACAGCTCTTTATGGCTACACCTTC. This sequence encodes CAWSVSTALYGYTF.

Of note for this clone: The same CDR3 can be traced to other DNA sequences in this sample. The chain carries TRBV5-4 and TRBJ1-2, with a possible D match to TRBD1 (6 bases). Germline CDR1 and CDR2: SGHNT and YYREEE (reference sequence). The V gene lost 4 bases and the J gene lost 2 bases, with 9 bases spanning the gap. The length of the CDR3 is 13 residues. CDR3 DNA: TGTGCCAGCAGCCCAGACAGGAACTATGGCTACACCTTC. Its translation: CASSPDRNYGYTF. The whole variable domain, filled in from reference TRBV5-4 and TRBJ1-2, reads ETGVTQSPTHLIKTRGQQVTLRCSSQSGHNTVSWYQQALGQGPQFIFQYYREEENGRGNFPPRFSGLQFPNYSSELNVNALELDDSALYLCASSPDRNYGYTFGSGTRLTVV.

The J gene is TRBJ1-2, the V gene TRBV19; D may be TRBD1 (6 bases). This CDR3 is built from 15 residues. V gave up 5 bases and J gave up 4 bases, with 17 bases separating them. Germline V gives CDR1 LNHDA, CDR2 SQIVND (reference sequence). This chain's CDR3 is CASSLQGSVAYGYTF. The CDR3 DNA sequence: TGTGCCAGTAGTTTACAGGGTTCCGTCGCCTATGGCTACACCTTC.

The chain carries TRBV28 and TRBJ1-3; 8 bases fit TRBD1. Germline loops: CDR1 MDHEN, CDR2 SYDVKM. The CDR3 consists of 14 residues. V lost 7 bases to trimming and J lost 7 bases; unmatched junction nucleotides: 9. CDR3 region: CASTMDRVANTIYF. The CDR3 DNA follows: TGTGCCAGCACGATGGACAGGGTAGCGAACACCATATATTTT.

The chain links TRBV5-1 to TRBJ2-2; tentative D call: TRBD1 (6 bases). In germline, CDR1 is SGHRS, CDR2 YFSETQ. The CDR3 runs to 15 residues. The V end was cut by 5 bases, the J end by 5 bases, with 16 bases between. The CDR3, as DNA: TGCGCCAGCAGTCTCAGGGGCCGCGGGACCGGGGAGCTGTTTTTT. It specifies CASSLRGRGTGELFF. Variable domain in full (rest from reference TRBV5-1 and TRBJ2-2): KAGVTQTPRYLIKTRGQQVTLSCSPISGHRSVSWYQQTPGQGLQFLFEYFSETQRNKGNFPGRFSGRQFSNSRSEMNVSTLELGDSALYLCASSLRGRGTGELFFGEGSRLTVL.

J is TRBJ2-1 and V is TRBV27; D is perhaps TRBD2 (6 bases). The V and J ends lost 7 bases and 4 bases respectively, with 17 bases between them. The CDR3 runs to 15 residues. Germline CDR1 MNHEY, CDR2 SMNVEV (reference sequence). The CDR3 DNA follows: TGTGCCAGCACCTCCTGGGGGACTGGTTACAATGAGCAGTTCTTC. Translating gives CASTSWGTGYNEQFF.

The chain combines TRBV5-4 with TRBJ1-2; tentative D call: TRBD1 (5 bases). This CDR3 spans 16 amino acids. The V gene's germline CDR1 is SGHNT and CDR2 YYREEE (reference sequence). V was shortened by 0 bases and J by 0 bases, with 12 bases between the two germline ends. In DNA form, the CDR3 reads TGTGCCAGCAGCTTGGTTAGGAGGGACCCTAACTATGGCTACACCTTC. It translates to CASSLVRRDPNYGYTF.

The chain recombines TRBV6-5 with TRBJ2-5, with a possible D match to TRBD2 (7 bases). V lost 10 bases, J lost 4 bases, and 19 bases lay in between. The CDR3 consists of 14 residues. In germline, CDR1 is MNHEY, CDR2 SVGAGI. In DNA, the CDR3 is TGTGCCACCTCTAGGGGGAGGGGAGGAGAGACCCAGTACTTC. Protein: CATSRGRGGETQYF.

The V and J genes are TRBV6-1 and TRBJ2-7, with a weak D call TRBD1 (5 bases). The CDR3 extends over 15 amino acids. Germline CDR1 and CDR2: MNHNS and SASEGT. V was clipped by 6 bases and J by 7 bases, with 22 bases between them. The CDR3, as DNA: TGTGCCAGCAGCGATCAGGGCCCCGGAGTCTGGGAGCAGTACTTC. It is translated as CASSDQGPGVWEQYF.

The rearrangement links TRBV5-1 to TRBJ2-1; tentative D call: TRBD1 (6 bases). Germline loops: CDR1 SGHRS, CDR2 YFSETQ. Trimming took off 2 bases at V and 3 bases at J, with 18 bases between the two ends. This CDR3 is built from 17 residues. For the CDR3, the DNA is TGCGCCAGCAGCTTTGGATGGACAGAAAGACTCTACAATGAGCAGTTCTTC. It yields the protein CASSFGWTERLYNEQFF.

The chain recombines TRBV20-1 with TRBJ2-1; D unclear. CDR1 and CDR2 from the germline V gene are DFQATT and SNEGSKA (reference sequence). CDR3 size: 10 residues. V was trimmed by 4 bases and J by 8 bases, leaving 6 bases between them. The DNA of the CDR3 is TGCAGTGCTACACGAGATGAGCAGTTCTTC. Translated, it gives CSATRDEQFF.

The chain employs TRBV4-1 and TRBJ2-1, with a possible D match to TRBD2 (6 bases). V was shortened by 4 bases and J by 1 base, with 17 bases between the two germline ends. This CDR3 is 17 amino acids long. In germline, CDR1 is MGHRA, CDR2 YSYEKL. The CDR3 coding sequence is TGCGCCAGCAGCCCTGGCCTGGCGGGACGATCCTACAATGAGCAGTTCTTC. Amino acids: CASSPGLAGRSYNEQFF.

The chain recombines TRBV14 with TRBJ2-4, with TRBD1 identical over 7 bases. This CDR3 contains 15 residues. Germline lookup yields CDR1 SGHDN and CDR2 FVKESK. Trimming removed 4 bases from V and 0 bases from J; junction bases left unmatched: 3. CDR3 bases: TGTGCCAGCAGCCGGGGACAGCTAGCCAAAAACATTCAGTACTTC. As protein: CASSRGQLAKNIQYF.